This entry is about one TCR beta chain. No antigen is known for it. Naive CD8 cells lacked CD45RO and underwent positive selection for CCR7, leaving out terminally differentiated effector memory CD45RA+ cells. This sample was taken from a study of shared clonotypes between healthy human individuals. Broader study findings: When naive CD4 clonotypes were compared across a few donors, around 4.6% were shared.

Germline V gives CDR1 SEHNR, CDR2 FQNEAQ (reference sequence). V was shortened by 4 bases and J by 6 bases, with 18 bases between the two germline ends. This CDR3 region has 15 residues. Assay used: immunoSEQ multiplex PCR; TCRdb lists only in-frame clones, some missing. The sample records about 2.1 million clones, just under 95% being singletons. Material for sequencing was naive CD8+ T cells from PBMCs. This chain joins TRBV7-9 and TRBJ1-1, with D tentatively TRBD1 (6 bases). The receptor was derived from a man between 18 and 29 years old in good health. Some clones in this sample may be carry-over from other donors' samples. The CDR3 is CASSSPDSGFPEAFF. The CDR3 nucleotides read TGTGCCAGCAGCTCCCCGGACAGTGGCTTCCCTGAAGCTTTCTTT. The whole variable domain, remainder taken from reference TRBV7-9 and TRBJ1-1, is DTGVSQNPRHKITKRGQNVTFRCDPISEHNRLYWYRQTLGQGPEFLTYFQNEAQLEKSRLLSDRFSAERPKGSFSTLEIQRTEQGDSAMYLCASSSPDSGFPEAFFGQGTRLTVV.